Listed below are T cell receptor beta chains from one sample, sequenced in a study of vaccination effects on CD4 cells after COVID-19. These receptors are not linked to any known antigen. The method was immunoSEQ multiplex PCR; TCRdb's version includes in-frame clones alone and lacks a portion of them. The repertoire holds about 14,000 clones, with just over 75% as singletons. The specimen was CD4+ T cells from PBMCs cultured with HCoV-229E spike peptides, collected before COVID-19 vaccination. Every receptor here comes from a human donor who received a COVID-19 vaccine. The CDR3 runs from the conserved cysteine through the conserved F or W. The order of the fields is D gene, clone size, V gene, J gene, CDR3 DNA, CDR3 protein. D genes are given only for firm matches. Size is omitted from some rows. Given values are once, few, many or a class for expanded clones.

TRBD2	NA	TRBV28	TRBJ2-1	TGTGCCAGCAGTTTTTATAGCGGGAGCCACACCTCCTACAATGAGCAGTTCTTC	CASSFYSGSHTSYNEQFF
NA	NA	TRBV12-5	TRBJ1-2	TGTGCTAGTGGTTTGGTACGGGGGGCTCTGGCATCTTCAGACTATGGCTACACCTTC	CASGLVRGALASSDYGYTF
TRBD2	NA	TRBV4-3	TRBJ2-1	TGCGCCAGCAGCCAAGCGGTTGATAGCGGGGGGGCCGGTGAGCAGTTCTTC	CASSQAVDSGGAGEQFF
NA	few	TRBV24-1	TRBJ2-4	TGTGCCACCAGTGATACTCCGGGGACCAGGCTAGCCAAAAACATTCAGTACTTC	CATSDTPGTRLAKNIQYF
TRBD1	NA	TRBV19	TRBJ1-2	TGTGCCAGTAGTCCGGGACAGGGAAGTGGCTACACCTTC	CASSPGQGSGYTF
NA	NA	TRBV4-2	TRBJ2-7	TGTGCCAGCAGCCCCCGCACGCAGGCCAGAGACTACGAGCAGTACTTC	CASSPRTQARDYEQYF
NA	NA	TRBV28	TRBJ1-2	TGTGCCAGCATTTCGCAGGGTACACCTTATGGCTACACCTTC	CASISQGTPYGYTF
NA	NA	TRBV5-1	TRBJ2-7	TGCGCCAGCAGCTTGGCCAACGGACCACCCTACGAGCAGTACTTC	CASSLANGPPYEQYF
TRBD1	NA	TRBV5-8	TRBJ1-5	TGTGCCAGCAGCTTCATGGTGACAGGGGCTGTAGGCAATCAGCCCCAGCATTTT	CASSFMVTGAVGNQPQHF
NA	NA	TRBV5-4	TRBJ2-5	TGTGCCAGCAGCTCCCTTTTGGGGGCCGAGACCCAGTACTTC	CASSSLLGAETQYF
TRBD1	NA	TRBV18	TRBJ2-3	TGTGCCAGCTCACCACTGAGGGGACAGGGGGCGGGCACAGATACGCAGTATTTT	CASSPLRGQGAGTDTQYF
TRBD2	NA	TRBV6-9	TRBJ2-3	TGTGCCAGCCTACACGTCGATCTAGCGGGAGGGCCGTGGGATACGCAGTATTTT	CASLHVDLAGGPWDTQYF
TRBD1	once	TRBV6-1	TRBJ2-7	TGTGCCAGCAGTGAAGCGGGACAGGTGGCCTACGAGCAGTACTTC	CASSEAGQVAYEQYF
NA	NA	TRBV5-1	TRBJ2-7	TGCGCCAGCAGCTTGGGCGGATACGAGCAGTACTTC	CASSLGGYEQYF
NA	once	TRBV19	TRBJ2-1	TGTGCCACCGTGAGGCGGGACAATGAGCAGTTCTTC	CATVRRDNEQFF
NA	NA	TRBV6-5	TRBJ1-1	TGTGCCAGCAGTTACAGTGGTAGGGAAGCTTTCTTT	CASSYSGREAFF
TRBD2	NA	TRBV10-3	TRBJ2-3	TGTGCCATCCGGGGACTAGGTAGCACAGATACGCAGTATTTT	CAIRGLGSTDTQYF
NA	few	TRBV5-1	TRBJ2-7	TGCGCCAGCGGGAGGAGCTCCTACGAGCAGTACTTC	CASGRSSYEQYF
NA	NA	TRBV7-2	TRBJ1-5	TGTGCCAGCAGCCCTTACTCGTGGAGCAATCAGCCCCAGCATTTT	CASSPYSWSNQPQHF
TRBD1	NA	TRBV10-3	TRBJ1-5	TGTGCCATCAGCGCAAGTCAAGGACAGGGCTATCAGCCCCAGCATTTT	CAISASQGQGYQPQHF
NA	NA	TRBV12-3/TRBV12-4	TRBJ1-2	TGTGCCAGCAATACGGACAGCTTGGGTGGCTACACCTTC	CASNTDSLGGYTF
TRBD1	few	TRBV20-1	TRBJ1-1	TGCAGTGCTACCGGACAGGGAGCTTTCTTT	CSATGQGAFF
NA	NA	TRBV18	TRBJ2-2	TGTGCCAGCTCACCAAGGGCTGCGAACACCGGGGAGCTGTTTTTT	CASSPRAANTGELFF
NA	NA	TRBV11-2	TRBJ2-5	TGTGCCAGCAGCAGACAGTTACAAGAGACCCAGTACTTC	CASSRQLQETQYF
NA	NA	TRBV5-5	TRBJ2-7	TGTGCCAGCAGGACAGAGAGCTCCTACGAGCAGTACTTC	CASRTESSYEQYF
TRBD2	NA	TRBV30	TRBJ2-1	TGTGCCTGGAGGGGACTAGCGGGATTCTACAATGAGCAGTTCTTC	CAWRGLAGFYNEQFF
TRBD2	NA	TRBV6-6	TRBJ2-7	TGTGCCAGCAGGGGGGGACTAGCGGGCTACGAGCAGTACTTC	CASRGGLAGYEQYF
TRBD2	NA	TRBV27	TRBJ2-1	TGTGCCAGCCGATTAGCGGGAGGCAATGAGCAGTTCTTC	CASRLAGGNEQFF
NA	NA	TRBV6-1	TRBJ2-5	TGTGCCAGCAGTGAATTCGGGGAGACCCAGTACTTC	CASSEFGETQYF
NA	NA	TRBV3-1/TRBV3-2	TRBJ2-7	TGTGCCAGCAGCCAAAACTACGAGCAGTACTTC	CASSQNYEQYF
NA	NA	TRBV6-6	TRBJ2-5	TGTGCCAGCAGTTACCCGGGGGGCCCGGAGACCCAGTACTTC	CASSYPGGPETQYF
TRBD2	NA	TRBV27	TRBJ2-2	TGTGCCAGCAGTTTATCGTTACTAGCGGGAGTCACCGGGGAGCTGTTTTTT	CASSLSLLAGVTGELFF
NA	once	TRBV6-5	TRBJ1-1	TGTGCCAGCACTAATATAATGGGGAACACTGAAGCTTTCTTT	CASTNIMGNTEAFF
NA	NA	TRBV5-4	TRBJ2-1	TGTGCCAGCAACAACTGGGTCAGCTCCTACAATGAGCAGTTCTTC	CASNNWVSSYNEQFF
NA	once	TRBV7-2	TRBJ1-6	TGTGCCAGCAGCTTAGAAAGGAATTCACCCCTCCACTTT	CASSLERNSPLHF
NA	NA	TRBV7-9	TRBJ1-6	TGTGCCAGCGGCCGGGACAACAATAATTCACCCCTCCACTTT	CASGRDNNNSPLHF
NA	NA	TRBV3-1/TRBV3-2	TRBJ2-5	TGTGCCAGCAGCTCGCGAAACCAAGAGACCCAGTACTTC	CASSSRNQETQYF
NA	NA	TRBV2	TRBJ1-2	TGTGCCAGCAGCGCCGGGACAAACTATGGCTACACCTTC	CASSAGTNYGYTF
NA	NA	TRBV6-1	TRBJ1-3	TGTGCCAGCAGTGAAGGCAGCCCCTCTGGAAACACCATATATTTT	CASSEGSPSGNTIYF
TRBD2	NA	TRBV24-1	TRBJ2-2	TGTGCCACCAGTGATTTACATAGCGGGAGGGCCGACACCGGGGAGCTGTTTTTT	CATSDLHSGRADTGELFF
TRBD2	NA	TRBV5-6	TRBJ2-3	TGTGCCAGCAGCTTGGCCTCGCGGGGGGGCACGGTGACGCAGTATTTT	CASSLASRGGTVTQYF
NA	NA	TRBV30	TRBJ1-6	TGTGCCTGGAGCGGGTCCCGGGGGATAGGGACGAGCTCCTATAATTCACCCCTCCACTTT	CAWSGSRGIGTSSYNSPLHF
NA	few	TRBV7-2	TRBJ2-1	TGTGCCAGCAGCTTGGCCAATGAGCAGTTCTTC	CASSLANEQFF
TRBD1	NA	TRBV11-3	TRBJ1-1	TGTGCCAGCAGCAACAGGGGAGGGGACACTGAAGCTTTCTTT	CASSNRGGDTEAFF
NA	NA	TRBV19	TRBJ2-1	TGTGCCAGTAGTGGACCGGGCATCACGGGGGAGCAGTTCTTC	CASSGPGITGEQFF
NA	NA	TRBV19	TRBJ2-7	TGTGCCAGTAGTATATCGGGGTACTCCTACGAGCAGTACTTC	CASSISGYSYEQYF
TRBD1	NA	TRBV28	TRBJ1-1	TGTGCCAGCAGAGGACAGGGGGCGAACACTGAAGCTTTCTTT	CASRGQGANTEAFF
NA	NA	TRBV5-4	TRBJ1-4	TGTGCCAGCAGTATAGACTCACCTAATGAAAAACTGTTTTTT	CASSIDSPNEKLFF
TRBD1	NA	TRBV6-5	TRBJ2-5	TGTGCCAGCAGCCGCGACGGACAGGGGTATGGGACCCAGTACTTC	CASSRDGQGYGTQYF
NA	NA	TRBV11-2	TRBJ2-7	TGTGCCAGCAGCTTAAGTTGGTCAAGTGGGGGGAGTCCCTACGAGCAGTACTTC	CASSLSWSSGGSPYEQYF
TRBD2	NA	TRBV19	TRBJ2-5	TGTGCCAGTAGTGGGACTAGCGGCTTCCAAGAGACCCAGTACTTC	CASSGTSGFQETQYF
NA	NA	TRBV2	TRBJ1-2	TGTGCCAGCAGTGAGGCCGCCACTTATGGCTACACCTTC	CASSEAATYGYTF
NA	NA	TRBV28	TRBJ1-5	TGTGCCAGCAGTTTAGTGTGGGTGGGAAGCAATCAGCCCCAGCATTTT	CASSLVWVGSNQPQHF